One and the same sample provided the 26 T cell receptor beta chains below, sequenced in a study of early T cells in non-severe SARS-CoV-2 infection (dated by TCRdb to about 2021). The method behind the library was 5' RACE. For sequencing, a NextSeq 500 was employed. TCRdb reanalyzed the raw reads on its own, using fastp at Q25 for trimming and MiXCR for clone calling, and kept in-frame beta chains. Rows merge per CDR3 protein into single entries with the most common DNA and genes. The sample includes over 70,000 distinct CDR3 sequences, with approximately 14% observed a single time. Roughly 6.4% of the sample is in the top ten clones. The sequenced sample was whole blood. The receptor source for this set is an adult who was a healthcare worker with PCR-confirmed SARS-CoV-2 infection or an uninfected control (not recorded which).

A few counts support this clonotype. The gene calls are TRBV7-3 and TRBJ1-1, with 8 bases that match TRBD1. CDR1 and CDR2 (germline): SGHTA, FQGTGA. The J segment lost 8 bases and the V segment lost 5 bases, leaving 7 bases of the junction unmatched. The CDR3 runs to 13 residues. CDR3 residues: CASSAQGGAEAFF. DNA of the CDR3: TGTGCCAGCAGCGCACAGGGGGGAGCCGAAGCTTTCTTT. Using reference TRBV7-3 and TRBJ1-1 for the parts outside the CDR3, the full variable domain is GAGVSQTPSNKVTEKGKYVELRCDPISGHTALYWYRQSLGQGPEFLIYFQGTGAADDSGLPNDRFFAVRPEGSVSTLKIQRTERGDSAVYLCASSAQGGAEAFFGQGTRLTVV.

The chain carries TRBV10-3 and TRBJ1-1; D is ambiguous. The CDR3 totals 12 residues. Germline values: CDR1 ENHRY, CDR2 SYGVKD. Trimming shortened V by 4 bases and J by 6 bases, and 9 bases separated the two germline ends. CDR3 DNA sequence: TGTGCCATCAGTGGATTGACCTCTGAAGCTTTCTTT. This gives the protein CAISGLTSEAFF.

J is TRBJ1-3 and V is TRBV20-1; D not certain. The ends were cut back, 0 bases at V and 8 bases at J, with 14 bases in the middle. CDR3 size: 14 residues. CDR1 and CDR2 from the germline V gene are DFQATT and SNEGSKA (reference sequence). The CDR3 loop reads CSARDLGPGDTIYF. As DNA, the CDR3 is TGCAGTGCTAGAGATCTTGGGCCTGGGGACACCATATATTTT.

The chain couples TRBV6-6 to TRBJ1-5, with D unresolved. This CDR3 is 16 amino acids long. Germline-derived CDR1 and CDR2 are MNHNY and SVGAGI (reference sequence). Trimming took off 4 bases at V and 2 bases at J, with 15 bases between the two ends. In DNA, the CDR3 is TGTGCCAGCAGTTCCCCCCCTAGTGAGCGCAATCAGCCCCAGCATTTT. Protein product: CASSSPPSERNQPQHF.

This clonotype was seen a few times. V gene TRBV13 combines with J gene TRBJ1-1; no clear D gene. CDR1 is PRHDT, CDR2 FYEKMQ, per germline (reference sequence). Trimming removed 6 bases from V and 7 bases from J, with 12 bases in between. The CDR3 consists of 12 residues. CDR3 amino acids: CASRQAKLEAFF. The CDR3 nucleotides are TGTGCCAGCAGGCAGGCGAAACTTGAAGCTTTCTTT.

This clonotype has just a few counts. The chain carries TRBV5-1 and TRBJ2-7; D might be TRBD1 or TRBD2, each matching 5 bases. Trimming pared 4 bases from V and 5 bases from J, leaving 19 bases between. Germline assignment: CDR1 SGHRS and CDR2 YFSETQ. This CDR3 region has 15 residues. As DNA, the CDR3 is TGCGCCAGCAGCGATCCGGGACGGGCTCCAGACGAGCAGTACTTC. Its protein product is CASSDPGRAPDEQYF. Looking up the rest from reference TRBV5-1 and TRBJ2-7 gives the full variable domain: KAGVTQTPRYLIKTRGQQVTLSCSPISGHRSVSWYQQTPGQGLQFLFEYFSETQRNKGNFPGRFSGRQFSNSRSEMNVSTLELGDSALYLCASSDPGRAPDEQYFGPGTRLTVT.

This clonotype was found a few times. The J gene is TRBJ1-1, the V gene TRBV11-3; the D gene is possibly TRBD1 (5 bases). The CDR3 covers 13 residues. Germline V gives CDR1 SGHNT, CDR2 YENEEA. Deletions cut 5 bases from V and 2 bases from J, with 9 bases between. The CDR3 region is CASSQDSNTEAFF. The CDR3 DNA follows: TGTGCCAGCAGCCAAGACAGTAACACTGAAGCTTTCTTT. Variable domain in full (rest from reference TRBV11-3 and TRBJ1-1): EAGVVQSPRYKIIEKKQPVAFWCNPISGHNTLYWYLQNLGQGPELLIRYENEEAVDDSQLPKDRFSAERLKGVDSTLKIQPAELGDSAVYLCASSQDSNTEAFFGQGTRLTVV.

The chain links TRBV7-3 to TRBJ1-5; 11 bases match TRBD1. J was trimmed by 6 bases and V by 4 bases; bases with no gene match: 5. Germline V CDR1 and CDR2: SGHTA, FQGTGA. This CDR3 has 15 residues. CDR3 sequence reads: CASSCGQGATQPQHF. The CDR3 nucleotides are TGTGCCAGCAGCTGTGGACAGGGGGCAACTCAGCCCCAGCATTTT.

V and J are TRBV20-1 and TRBJ1-5, with 8 bases matching TRBD1. J gave up 4 bases and V 2 bases, and 7 bases lay outside the gene matches. The CDR3 runs to 15 residues. Germline V gene sequence: CDR1 DFQATT, CDR2 SNEGSKA (reference sequence). Here the CDR3 reads CSARNGQGANQPQHF. The CDR3 DNA is TGCAGTGCTAGAAATGGTCAGGGGGCGAATCAGCCCCAGCATTTT.

This clonotype was seen a handful of times. The genes are TRBV20-1 and TRBJ2-1, with no clear D. V gave up 0 bases and J gave up 2 bases, with 5 bases separating them. Germline assignment: CDR1 DFQATT and CDR2 SNEGSKA (reference sequence). This CDR3 has 13 amino acids. CDR3 in DNA: TGCAGTGCTAGAGAAGGAGCCTACAATGAGCAGTTCTTC. It yields the protein CSAREGAYNEQFF.

The rearrangement uses TRBV6-5 and TRBJ2-5; D tentatively reads TRBD1 or TRBD2 (5 bases each). Germline lookup yields CDR1 MNHEY and CDR2 SVGAGI. The CDR3 consists of 14 residues. V was clipped by 5 bases and J by 2 bases, with 12 bases between them. Written as DNA, the CDR3 is TGTGCCAGCAGTGAAATGGGGGTGCAAGAGACCCAGTACTTC. Its translation is CASSEMGVQETQYF.

This clonotype was seen repeatedly, ten times or more. The rearrangement links TRBV29-1 to TRBJ2-3; D tentatively reads TRBD1 or TRBD2 (5 bases each). This CDR3 has 14 residues. Trimming pared 7 bases from V and 2 bases from J, leaving 16 bases between. Looked up from germline, CDR1 is SQVTM and CDR2 is ANQGSEA. The CDR3 sequence: CSGKPGPTTDTQYF. The CDR3 DNA follows: TGCAGCGGAAAACCGGGACCAACCACAGATACGCAGTATTTT.

This clonotype was detected ten times or more. This chain uses TRBV2 with TRBJ2-5, with D possibly matching TRBD2 (7 bases). This CDR3 spans 15 amino acids. Deletions cut 7 bases from V and 1 base from J, with 16 bases between. Germline V gene data show CDR1 as SNHLY and CDR2 as FYNNEI. The CDR3 reads CASILEGGPQETQYF. The CDR3 DNA follows: TGTGCCAGCATTCTCGAGGGGGGGCCCCAAGAGACCCAGTACTTC.

To note about this clonotype: An end of the junction differs from the germline gene, which may be a read error. The chain recombines TRBV30 with TRBJ2-1; the match to TRBD2 covers 16 bases. Germline V gene sequence: CDR1 GTSNPN, CDR2 SVGIG (reference sequence). This CDR3 spans 16 amino acids. CDR3 coding DNA: TGTGCCTGGAGTCTCCAAAATCCGGGACTAGCGGGAGGGGATCACTTC. Residues: CAWSLQNPGLAGGDHF.

The table lists this clonotype with a few counts. The chain recombines TRBV10-2 with TRBJ2-2; tentative D call: TRBD2 (5 bases). From germline, CDR1 is WSHSY and CDR2 SAAADI. There are 14 residues in the CDR3. The ends were cut back, 1 base at V and 5 bases at J, with 8 bases in the middle. The CDR3 DNA reads TGCGCCAGCAGTGAGTTAGCGCCTACCGGGGAGCTGTTTTTT. It encodes CASSELAPTGELFF.

This clonotype was detected only a few times. The V gene is TRBV20-1, the J gene TRBJ1-5; D is unclear. The CDR3 runs 12 residues. CDR1 DFQATT and CDR2 SNEGSKA come from the germline V gene (reference sequence). V gave up 7 bases and J gave up 3 bases, with 10 bases separating them. The CDR3 DNA reads TGCAGTGGGGGAAGCCCCAATCAGCCCCAGCATTTT. Translating gives CSGGSPNQPQHF.

This clonotype was seen more than once but under ten times. The chain joins TRBV7-9 to TRBJ2-2; D gene unclear. The V gene lost 7 bases and the J gene lost 6 bases, with 15 bases spanning the gap. CDR3 length equals 14 residues. Germline V gene lookup returns CDR1 SEHNR and CDR2 FQNEAQ (reference sequence). The CDR3 sequence: CASNPTPSAGELFF. As DNA, the CDR3 is TGTGCCAGCAACCCGACTCCCTCGGCCGGGGAGCTGTTTTTT.

The V gene is TRBV6-5, the J gene TRBJ1-1; the D is unclear. The CDR3 runs to 13 residues. Germline CDR1 MNHEY, CDR2 SVGAGI. V lost 5 bases and J lost 4, with 11 bases in between. The chain's CDR3 is CASSLEPLTEAFF. As DNA, the CDR3 is TGTGCCAGCAGTCTAGAACCCCTCACTGAAGCTTTCTTT.

There are a few counts of this clonotype. A junction boundary mismatches the germline segment, possibly from a read error. The rearrangement joins TRBV7-8 to TRBJ2-5; TRBD2 agrees at 7 bases. Germline values: CDR1 SGHVS, CDR2 FQNEAQ. The CDR3 consists of 14 residues. The DNA of the CDR3 is TGTGCCAGCAGGTTAGCGGGTGTTGAGGAGACCCAGTACTTC. This codes for CASRLAGVEETQYF.

The J gene is TRBJ2-5, the V gene TRBV5-6; D may be TRBD2 (6 bases). Germline CDR1 reads SGHDT; CDR2 reads YYEEEE. The CDR3 covers 17 residues. Between the trimmed V and J ends, which lost 4 bases and 5 bases, there was a span of 24 bases. The CDR3 region is CASSRYWGGKALETQYF. Here the CDR3 DNA reads TGTGCCAGCAGCCGATACTGGGGCGGGAAGGCCTTGGAGACCCAGTACTTC.

There are many counts of this clonotype. The chain joins TRBV4-1 to TRBJ2-7; unclear D gene. This CDR3 spans 11 amino acids. The V gene's germline CDR1 is MGHRA and CDR2 YSYEKL. The V gene lost 0 bases and the J gene lost 3 bases, with 0 bases spanning the gap. The CDR3 spells CASSQDYEQYF. The CDR3 DNA reads TGCGCCAGCAGCCAAGACTACGAGCAGTACTTC.

This clonotype occurred many times. The CDR3 protein is CASSPVESRRTGELFF. CDR3 DNA: TGCGCCAGCAGCCCGGTAGAATCCAGACGCACCGGGGAGCTGTTTTTT. This chain joins TRBV5-1 and TRBJ2-2; D call uncertain. Trimming pared 4 bases from V and 4 bases from J, leaving 17 bases between. From germline, CDR1 is SGHRS and CDR2 YFSETQ. The CDR3 extends over 16 amino acids.

The chain employs TRBV6-6 and TRBJ1-5; D gene ambiguous. The germline V gene has CDR1 MNHNY and CDR2 SVGAGI (reference sequence). Trimming shortened V by 0 bases and J by 7 bases, and 13 bases separated the two germline ends. The CDR3 has 15 residues. CDR3 DNA: TGTGCCAGCAGTTACTCATCCAGGTCAGGACAGCCCCAGCATTTT. Amino acids: CASSYSSRSGQPQHF.

This clonotype was counted only a few times. The chain has TRBV10-2 and TRBJ2-1; TRBD2 might be the D (6 bases). Germline V CDR1 and CDR2: WSHSY, SAAADI. The CDR3 is 16 amino acids. V lost 6 bases and J lost 14, with 29 bases in between. This chain's CDR3 is CASSLVGSREYLTKFF. In nucleotides, the CDR3 is TGCGCCAGCAGCCTCGTTGGGTCCCGGGAGTATCTCACCAAGTTCTTC.

This clonotype was found many times. The rearrangement links TRBV13 to TRBJ2-1, with D uncertain. Germline-derived CDR1 and CDR2 are PRHDT and FYEKMQ (reference sequence). Trimming left V 0 bases short and J 7 bases short, with 13 bases between. CDR3 length equals 15 residues. The CDR3 DNA reads as TGTGCCAGCAGCTTAGGCTGGAACCGAAGGAATGAGCAGTTCTTC. Its protein product is CASSLGWNRRNEQFF.

The J gene is TRBJ2-3, the V gene TRBV5-5; TRBD2 agrees at 7 bases. The CDR3 contains 14 residues. The germline V gene encodes CDR1 SGHKS and CDR2 YYEKEE (reference sequence). V shed 2 bases and J 5 bases; nucleotides not matched to a gene: 5. Written as DNA, the CDR3 is TGTGCCAGCAGCTTACCTAGCGGAGAAGATACGCAGTATTTT. Its translation: CASSLPSGEDTQYF.